This T cell receptor (beta chain) was identified during a study of T-cell reconstitution after alpha-beta-depleted transplantation in children. Study results and limitations: Recipient T cells and thymic progenitors that survived gave rise to the high TCRbeta diversity observed at day 60 in some patients. Reportedly, roughly two months post-transplant, alpha-beta T cells arose from several hundred expanded graft clones.

Preparation of the TCRbeta library was carried out with unique molecular identifiers. Each CDR3 protein is one row after TCRdb ran MiXCR on the PCR reads. The repertoire includes roughly 310,000 distinct CDR3 sequences, roughly 25% of them detected once, and approximately 11% sits in the top ten. Looked up from germline, CDR1 is MRHNA and CDR2 is SNTAGT. The V and J ends lost 8 bases and 2 bases, in that order; junction bases with no gene match: 5. CDR3 size: 14 residues. Only a few counts were recorded for this clonotype. Its antigen is not known. The sample here was PBMCs, mostly from graft donor cells, taken 180 days after TCRalphabeta/CD19-depleted stem cell transplant. The source is a male patient younger than 18 who had a stem cell transplant for acute lymphoblastic leukemia, so the T cells may come from the graft donor. The chain joins TRBV6-4 to TRBJ2-7; the match to TRBD2 covers 11 bases. CDR3 amino acids: CASATSGSPYEQYF. The CDR3 coding sequence is TGTGCCAGCGCTACTAGCGGGAGCCCCTACGAGCAGTACTTC.